The 13 T cell receptor beta chains below were found in one sample sequenced in a study of Graves' ophthalmopathy and Graves' hyperthyroidism. CDR3 regions of TCR beta were amplified from RNA transcripts. Amplification began with first-round RT-PCR using HTBI primers, then second-round multiplex PCR was performed. One entry per CDR3 protein results from TCRdb running MiXCR on the multiplex PCR reads. Of a few hundred thousand distinct CDR3 sequences in the sample, approximately 18% were seen once. Source material: peripheral blood. Receptors originate from an adult woman with stable Graves' hyperthyroidism.

This clonotype was seen ten or more times. The chain recombines TRBV6-5 with TRBJ2-7; 13 nucleotides align to TRBD2. From germline, CDR1 is MNHEY and CDR2 SVGAGI. This CDR3 spans 16 amino acids. V trimming: 4 bases; J trimming: 4 bases; junction bases outside the gene matches: 7. The CDR3: CASSSLAGGPGYEQYF. The DNA of the CDR3 is TGTGCCAGCAGTTCACTAGCGGGAGGGCCTGGTTACGAGCAGTACTTC.

The chain carries TRBV12-5 and TRBJ2-7; 9 bases fit TRBD1. Germline values: CDR1 LGHNT, CDR2 FRNRAP. The V segment lost 2 bases and the J segment 3 bases; nucleotides outside the gene matches: 5. The CDR3 covers 15 residues. The DNA for the CDR3 is TGTGCTAGTGGTTTGACGGGACAGGGCGGCTACGAGCAGTACTTC. Its protein product is CASGLTGQGGYEQYF.

The V call is TRBV7-2, the J call TRBJ1-1; D is ambiguous. Germline CDR1 SGHTA, CDR2 FQGNSA. Trimming cost V 5 bases and J 6 bases, with 19 bases left between them. CDR3 length: 15 amino acids. The CDR3 loop reads CASSNPRWGISEAFF. CDR3 DNA sequence: TGTGCCAGCAGCAACCCCCGCTGGGGAATCTCTGAAGCTTTCTTT.

This clonotype appeared many times. The chain is built from TRBV7-9 and TRBJ1-2; D is possibly TRBD1 (5 bases). With 10 bases removed from V and 5 bases from J, the gap between germline ends came to 11 bases. The CDR3 extends over 11 amino acids. Germline values: CDR1 SEHNR, CDR2 FQNEAQ (reference sequence). The CDR3 spells CATPAGYGYTF. In DNA form, the CDR3 reads TGTGCCACCCCAGCAGGGTATGGCTACACCTTC.

There are many counts of this clonotype. V gene TRBV7-2 combines with J gene TRBJ1-6; 7 bases fit TRBD1. CDR3 size: 17 residues. Germline values: CDR1 SGHTA, CDR2 FQGNSA. After removal of 4 bases from V and 9 bases from J, the junction contained 15 bases not matched to a gene. In DNA form, the CDR3 reads TGTGCCAGCAGCTCCACGACAGGGAACCGGCTGGGTTCACCCCTCCACTTT. This encodes CASSSTTGNRLGSPLHF.

This clonotype showed up many times. This rearrangement joins TRBV15 to TRBJ1-6; tentatively, D is TRBD1 (6 bases). Germline values: CDR1 LNHNV, CDR2 YYDKDF (reference sequence). This CDR3 spans 20 amino acids. Trimming took 0 bases from V and 0 from J, leaving 18 bases between them. This CDR3 reads CATSRDVGRGLSSYNSPLHF. The CDR3 DNA reads as TGTGCCACCAGCAGAGATGTGGGCAGGGGCCTAAGCTCCTATAATTCACCCCTCCACTTT.

The chain links TRBV18 to TRBJ2-3; TRBD2 agrees at 8 bases. Per the germline V gene, CDR1 is KGHSH and CDR2 is LQKENI. The CDR3 is made up of 19 amino acids. The junction had 16 bases not matched to a gene; V was cut back by 1 base and J by 4 bases. CDR3 nucleotide sequence: TGTGCCAGCTCACCACAAGTCGGTCGGGAGGGCCTTACTCCAGATACGCAGTATTTT. It translates to CASSPQVGREGLTPDTQYF.

Remarks on this clonotype: This may arise from a read error, as a much more abundant clone is one base away. J is TRBJ2-5 and V is TRBV25-1; D is unclear. Germline V gives CDR1 MGHDK, CDR2 SYGVNS. The CDR3 spans 15 residues. CDR3 sequence: CASSEYAEYQETKYF. CDR3 sequence (DNA): TGTGCCAGCAGTGAATATGCGGAGTACCAAGAGACCAAGTACTTC.

This sequence joins TRBV29-1 and TRBJ2-5; D might be TRBD2 (6 bases). The germline V and J ends were trimmed by 5 bases and 5 bases, with 12 bases remaining between them. The CDR3 covers 12 residues. Germline-derived CDR1 and CDR2 are SQVTM and ANQGSEA. For the CDR3, the DNA is TGCAGCGTTAGGAGGGATCTGGAGACCCAGTACTTC. This encodes CSVRRDLETQYF.

This clonotype was observed at least ten times. This chain uses TRBV5-1 with TRBJ2-7; maybe TRBD1 (6 bases). The CDR3 consists of 13 residues. V was cut by 0 bases and J by 6 bases, with 10 bases left in between. In germline, CDR1 is SGHRS, CDR2 YFSETQ. The CDR3 loop reads CASSLAGVAEQYF. The CDR3 DNA reads TGCGCCAGCAGCTTGGCAGGGGTGGCCGAGCAGTACTTC.

This clonotype was counted many times. The V gene is TRBV27, the J gene TRBJ1-6, with no clear D. V lost 6 bases to trimming and J lost 10 bases, with 13 bases between them. CDR3 length: 13 residues. CDR1 and CDR2 from the germline V gene are MNHEY and SMNVEV (reference sequence). The DNA for the CDR3 is TGTGCCAGCAGCGGCCCAAGGGTCTCACCCCTCCACTTT. Encoded protein: CASSGPRVSPLHF.

The sample holds many counts of this clonotype. This rearrangement joins TRBV28 to TRBJ2-2, with D hard to call. This CDR3 is 15 amino acids long. Germline-derived CDR1 and CDR2 are MDHEN and SYDVKM. The germline V and J ends were trimmed by 5 bases and 0 bases, with 10 bases remaining between them. CDR3 coding DNA: TGTGCCAGCAGTGAGAGCGTAACGAACACCGGGGAGCTGTTTTTT. Residues: CASSESVTNTGELFF. The full variable domain, its missing parts supplied by reference TRBV28 and TRBJ2-2, is DVKVTQSSRYLVKRTGEKVFLECVQDMDHENMFWYRQDPGLGLRLIYFSYDVKMKEKGDIPEGYSVSREKKERFSLILESASTNQTSMYLCASSESVTNTGELFFGEGSRLTVL.

This clonotype has a count of ten or more. The gene calls are TRBV11-2 and TRBJ2-7; the match to TRBD2 covers 8 bases. CDR1 and CDR2 (germline): SGHAT, FQNNGV. There are 18 residues in the CDR3. J lost 1 base, V lost 6 bases, and 17 bases had no gene match. CDR3 region: CASRPTIRLGTRSYEQYF. The CDR3 bases are TGTGCCAGCAGACCTACCATTCGTCTTGGGACTAGATCCTACGAGCAGTACTTC.